Listed below are T cell receptor beta chains from one sample, sequenced in a study of T cell repertoires in aging, cancer and after chemotherapy. TCRdb re-called the multiplex PCR reads through MiXCR, storing one row per CDR3 protein. The sample contains some 15,000 distinct CDR3 sequences, around 20% of which appear only once. Sample: blood. The receptors here all came from a human donor in good health. CDR3s include the opening cysteine and the closing phenylalanine or tryptophan. The D gene is left open where the match is weak. Expanded clones get a size class; other rows say once, few or many, or leave the size out.

.	medium-sized	TRBV7-9	TRBJ1-1	CASSLLGMNTEAFF	TGTGCCAGCAGCCTCTTGGGTATGAACACTGAAGCTTTCTTT
.	medium-sized	TRBV27	TRBJ1-6	CASRDRSSYNSPLHF	TGTGCCAGCAGGGATCGTAGCTCCTATAATTCACCCCTCCACTTT
.	.	TRBV7-9	TRBJ1-2	CASGISYGYTF	TGTGCCAGCGGCATTAGCTATGGCTACACCTTC
TRBD1	.	TRBV20-1	TRBJ1-5	CSVTGGVRGQPQHF	TGCAGTGTTACAGGGGGCGTCCGGGGGCAGCCCCAGCATTTT
.	many	TRBV5-1	TRBJ1-1	CASSGDGNTEAFF	TGCGCCAGCAGCGGGGACGGGAACACTGAAGCTTTCTTT
.	few	TRBV21-1	TRBJ1-1	CASSPRRGGRCGAFF	TGTGCCAGCAGCCCGAGAAGAGGGGGACGCTGTGGAGCTTTCTTT
.	many	TRBV18	TRBJ1-2	CASSADYYEGYGYTF	TGTGCCAGCTCGGCGGACTATTATGAGGGCTATGGCTACACCTTC
.	many	TRBV18	TRBJ2-5	CASSPRGETQYF	TGTGCCAGCTCACCACGGGGGGAGACCCAGTACTTC
.	.	TRBV18	TRBJ2-3	CASSPRAGTQYF	TGTGCCAGCTCACCAAGAGCGGGTACGCAGTATTTT
.	medium-sized	TRBV20-1	TRBJ1-2	CSAPYSGVYGYTF	TGCAGTGCTCCATACTCCGGGGTCTATGGCTACACCTTC
.	once	TRBV2	TRBJ1-2	CASRDGNYGYTF	TGTGCCAGCAGGGACGGGAACTATGGCTACACCTTC
.	once	TRBV5-1	TRBJ2-3	CASSLGSVSTDTQYF	TGCGCCAGCAGCTTGGGTTCCGTTAGCACAGATACGCAGTATTTT
TRBD1	many	TRBV6-4	TRBJ1-2	CASSAMTGGGYGYTF	TGTGCCAGCAGTGCGATGACAGGGGGCGGCTATGGCTACACCTTC
.	.	TRBV5-6	TRBJ2-1	CASSLLSGVRRGLVNEQFF	TGTGCCAGCAGCTTGCTCTCGGGTGTTAGGAGGGGGCTTGTCAATGAGCAGTTCTTC
TRBD1	medium-sized	TRBV7-2	TRBJ2-1	CASSLTGVRSYNEQFF	TGTGCCAGCAGCTTGACAGGGGTAAGATCCTACAATGAGCAGTTCTTC
.	many	TRBV6-1	TRBJ1-4	CASSGQLGIEKLFF	TGTGCCAGCAGCGGTCAGTTGGGGATTGAAAAACTGTTTTTT
.	few	TRBV5-4	TRBJ1-2	CASSLEAARVNYGYTF	TGTGCCAGCAGCTTGGAGGCTGCCCGGGTTAACTATGGCTACACCTTC
.	medium-sized	TRBV7-2	TRBJ1-3	CASSLQGVIIYF	TGTGCCAGCAGCTTGCAGGGAGTTATCATATATTTT
.	few	TRBV5-1	TRBJ2-7	CASSLRGQTYEQYF	TGTGCCAGCAGCTTGCGGGGGCAAACCTACGAGCAGTACTTC